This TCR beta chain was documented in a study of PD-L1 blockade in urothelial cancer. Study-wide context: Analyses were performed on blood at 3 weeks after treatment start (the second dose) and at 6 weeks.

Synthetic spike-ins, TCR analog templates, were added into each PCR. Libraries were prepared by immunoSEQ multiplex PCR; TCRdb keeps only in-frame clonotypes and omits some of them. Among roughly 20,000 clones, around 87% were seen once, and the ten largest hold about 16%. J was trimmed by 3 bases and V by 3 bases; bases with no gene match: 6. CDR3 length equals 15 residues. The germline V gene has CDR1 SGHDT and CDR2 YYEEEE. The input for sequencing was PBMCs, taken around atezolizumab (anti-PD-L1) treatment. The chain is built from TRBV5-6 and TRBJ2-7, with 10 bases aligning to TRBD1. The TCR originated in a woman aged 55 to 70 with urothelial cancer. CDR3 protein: CASSSVTGGIYEQYF. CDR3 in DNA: TGTGCCAGCAGCTCGGTGACAGGGGGCATCTACGAGCAGTACTTC.